The next 27 T cell receptor beta chains were all read from a single sample in a study of T cell clonality in common variable immunodeficiency. TCRdb keeps only in-frame clones here, not all; method: immunoSEQ multiplex PCR. Recorded here are about 40,000 clones, none singletons. Sequenced input: peripheral blood mononuclear cells. These receptor sequences come from a person between 18 and 75 years old in good health.

The sample holds many counts of this clone. The missing CDR3 end, 3 residues past where the read stops, is filled in from the germline J gene. The chain couples TRBV5-1 to TRBJ2-3; D perhaps matches TRBD1 (5 bases). This CDR3 has 17 residues. Germline assignment: CDR1 SGHRS and CDR2 YFSETQ. V lost 0 bases and J 2 bases, leaving 16 bases between the germline ends. The sequenced CDR3 bases are TGCGCCAGCAGCTTGGGACAGACCCCGACCAACACAGATACG. It specifies CASSLGQTPTNTDT. In full, the CDR3 reads CASSLGQTPTNTDTQYF. Based on the CDR3 plus reference TRBV5-1 and TRBJ2-3, the full variable domain is KAGVTQTPRYLIKTRGQQVTLSCSPISGHRSVSWYQQTPGQGLQFLFEYFSETQRNKGNFPGRFSGRQFSNSRSEMNVSTLELGDSALYLCASSLGQTPTNTDTQYFGPGTRLTVL.

This clone was recorded at least ten times. The missing CDR3 end, 3 residues past where the read stops, is filled in from the germline J gene. The chain employs TRBV15 and TRBJ2-7, with 16 bases aligning to TRBD2. V was pared by 0 bases and J by 0 bases, with 11 bases of the junction left unmatched. The germline gives CDR1 LNHNV, CDR2 YYDKDF (reference sequence). There are 21 residues in the CDR3. The part of the CDR3 DNA that was read is TGTGCCACCAGCAGAGATCGACCCCCGGGACTAGCGGGAGGGAGCTCCTACGAG. Translating it yields CATSRDRPPGLAGGSSYE. In full, the CDR3 is CATSRDRPPGLAGGSSYEQYF.

This clone has a count of ten or more. The read finishes 3 residues shy of the CDR3 end, and the germline J gene is used to complete it. The chain recombines TRBV5-1 with TRBJ2-7, with TRBD2 identical over 10 bases. The junction had 3 bases not matched to a gene; V was cut back by 3 bases and J by 3 bases. Germline lookup yields CDR1 SGHRS and CDR2 YFSETQ. The CDR3 spans 14 residues. The sequenced CDR3 bases are TGCGCCAGCAGCTCTTCTAGCGGGAGCTACGAG. Translation: CASSSSSGSYE. The CDR3, in full, reads CASSSSSGSYEQYF. The variable domain in full, completed from reference TRBV5-1 and TRBJ2-7, reads KAGVTQTPRYLIKTRGQQVTLSCSPISGHRSVSWYQQTPGQGLQFLFEYFSETQRNKGNFPGRFSGRQFSNSRSEMNVSTLELGDSALYLCASSSSSGSYEQYFGPGTRLTVT.

The table lists this clone with many counts. The observed sequence ends 3 residues before the CDR3 terminus, with the missing tail filled in from the germline J gene. The chain has TRBV11-2 and TRBJ2-1; 7 bases agree with TRBD1. The CDR3 has 15 residues. The V gene end was trimmed by 2 bases and the J gene end by 7 bases; junction bases not matched to a gene: 8. The V gene's germline CDR1 is SGHAT and CDR2 FQNNGV. The chain's CDR3 is CASSLRGQRFNEQFF. The CDR3 DNA, read in part, is TGTGCCAGCAGCTTAAGGGGACAGCGATTTAATGAG.

In this sample, this clone turned up many times. The read falls 3 residues short of the CDR3 end, and the missing part is taken from the germline J gene. The chain carries TRBV10-3 and TRBJ1-2; maybe TRBD1 (6 bases). CDR1 ENHRY and CDR2 SYGVKD come from the germline V gene. The germline V and J ends were trimmed by 4 bases and 6 bases, with 9 bases remaining between them. The CDR3 is 12 amino acids. CDR3 amino acids: CAISVEGDGYTF. CDR3 bases read: TGTGCCATCAGTGTAGAGGGGGATGGC.

This clone showed up many times. With the read ending 3 residues before the CDR3 end, the germline J gene is used to fill in that end. The V and J genes are TRBV6-2 or TRBV6-3 and TRBJ2-2; 12 bases line up with TRBD2. CDR1 and CDR2 (germline): MNHEY, SVGEGT. Losses at the gene ends were 4 bases for V and 6 bases for J; bases not matched to a gene: 3. The CDR3 contains 15 residues. This CDR3 reads CASSSSGRAAGELFF. The covered CDR3 bases are TGTGCCAGCAGTTCTAGCGGGAGGGCCGCCGGGGAG.

This clone has ten or more counts. The read falls 3 residues short of the CDR3 end, and the missing part is taken from the germline J gene. V usage is TRBV20-1 and J usage is TRBJ2-5, with TRBD2 as a possible D gene (6 bases). Germline values: CDR1 DFQATT, CDR2 SNEGSKA (reference sequence). Trimming cost V 0 bases and J 7 bases, with 15 bases left between them. The CDR3 length is 14 residues. CDR3 DNA, as far as it was read: TGCAGTGCTAGAGATTCTTCTAGCGTGGCGACC. Encoded protein: CSARDSSSVAT. The complete CDR3 sequence is CSARDSSSVATQYF.

This clone was seen many times. The DNA ends 3 residues before the CDR3 does, and the rest of the CDR3 is filled in from the germline J gene. The J gene is TRBJ2-7, the V gene TRBV20-1, with D perhaps TRBD1 (5 bases). Trimming took 5 bases from V and 0 from J, leaving 20 bases between them. The CDR3 length is 16 residues. Per the germline V gene, CDR1 is DFQATT and CDR2 is SNEGSKA (reference sequence). The CDR3 bases that were read are TGCAGTGCTCTGATTTTTGGGGCGGAGAGCTCCTACGAG. It specifies CSALIFGAESSYE. The whole CDR3 sequence is CSALIFGAESSYEQYF.

The sample holds many counts of this clone. Read data end 3 residues before the CDR3 end; the end is taken from the germline J gene. This sequence joins TRBV4-1 and TRBJ1-3; D is unclear. Deletions cut 0 bases from V and 4 bases from J, with 4 bases between. Germline CDR1 MGHRA, CDR2 YSYEKL. This CDR3 contains 13 residues. The covered CDR3 bases are TGCGCCAGCAGCCAAGATGGCGGAAACACC. It yields the protein CASSQDGGNT. The full CDR3 sequence reads CASSQDGGNTIYF.

In its sample, this clone was seen many times. Read sequence stops 3 residues before the CDR3 end, and the germline J gene provides the missing end. The chain combines TRBV13 with TRBJ2-1, with D possibly matching TRBD2 (5 bases). V was clipped by 5 bases and J by 0 bases, with 8 bases between them. Germline CDR1 is PRHDT and CDR2 is FYEKMQ (reference sequence). This CDR3 contains 14 residues. This CDR3 reads CASSRGVSYNEQFF. The CDR3 bases that were read are TGTGCCAGCAGCCGGGGAGTCTCCTACAATGAG.

This clone was counted only a few times. Sequencing ends 3 residues short of the CDR3 end; the germline J gene provides the rest. This chain joins TRBV5-6 and TRBJ2-7; no clear D. V dropped 4 bases and J dropped 3 bases, with 11 bases sitting between them. Germline loops: CDR1 SGHDT, CDR2 YYEEEE. The CDR3 runs 13 residues. This chain's CDR3 is CASSPANIYEQYF. Incomplete CDR3 DNA: TGTGCCAGCAGCCCCGCGAATATCTACGAG.

Of note for this clone: With the read ending 3 residues before the CDR3 end, the germline J gene is used to fill in that end. V is TRBV20-1 and J is TRBJ2-1; 8 bases align to TRBD2. CDR1 is DFQATT and CDR2 is SNEGSKA in the germline V gene (reference sequence). With 2 bases clipped from V and 6 bases from J, the junction kept 9 bases outside the gene matches. This CDR3 contains 15 residues. This chain's CDR3 is CSARRSGSRGNEQFF. The part of the CDR3 DNA that was read is TGCAGTGCTAGAAGAAGCGGGAGCCGCGGCAATGAG.

This clone was detected ten times or more. The read stops 3 residues short of the end of the CDR3; the missing end is completed from the germline J gene. This chain connects TRBV6-1 to TRBJ1-1; D is undetermined. This CDR3 region has 12 residues. Germline CDR1 MNHNS, CDR2 SASEGT. V lost 1 base and J 4 bases, leaving 4 bases between the germline ends. The CDR3 protein is CASSEEGTEAFF. The covered CDR3 bases are TGTGCCAGCAGTGAAGAGGGCACTGAA.

This clone was observed at least ten times. Coverage ceases 3 residues before the CDR3 finishes, and the germline J gene fills in the end. V usage is TRBV7-2 and J usage is TRBJ2-7; D is unresolved. V was pared by 2 bases and J by 0 bases, with 11 bases between. The germline V gene has CDR1 SGHTA and CDR2 FQGNSA. The CDR3 is made up of 15 amino acids. The CDR3 sequence is CASSLKRGPSYEQYF. The sequenced CDR3 bases are TGTGCCAGCAGCTTAAAGAGAGGCCCCTCCTACGAG. The full variable domain, its missing parts supplied by reference TRBV7-2 and TRBJ2-7, is GAGVSQSPSNKVTEKGKDVELRCDPISGHTALYWYRQSLGQGLEFLIYFQGNSAPDKSGLPSDRFSAERTGGSVSTLTIQRTQQEDSAVYLCASSLKRGPSYEQYFGPGTRLTVT.

At least ten counts were recorded for this clone. The read terminates 3 residues before the CDR3 end, so the remaining end is supplied by the germline J gene. The V gene is TRBV20-1, the J gene TRBJ2-2, with a possible D match to TRBD1 (7 bases). The CDR3 has 14 amino acids. Germline-derived CDR1 and CDR2 are DFQATT and SNEGSKA (reference sequence). The ends were cut back, 7 bases at V and 4 bases at J, with 16 bases in the middle. CDR3 residues: CSGLTGRSTGELFF. Partial CDR3 DNA: TGCAGTGGGTTGACAGGGAGGTCCACCGGGGAG.

This clone was detected ten times or more. The CDR3 extends 3 residues past the end of the read, so its final part is completed from the germline J gene. The V gene is TRBV20-1, the J gene TRBJ2-7; D unclear. The V end was cut by 0 bases, the J end by 3 bases, with 9 bases between. This CDR3 contains 13 residues. CDR1 DFQATT and CDR2 SNEGSKA come from the germline V gene (reference sequence). CDR3 DNA (partial): TGCAGTGCTAGAGATATTAGCTACTACGAG. The encoded protein is CSARDISYYE. The CDR3 in full is CSARDISYYEQYF.

Details on this clone: One end of the junction is discordant with germline, which a read error may explain. The read finishes 3 residues shy of the CDR3 end, and the germline J gene is used to complete it. The chain recombines TRBV7-7 with TRBJ2-7, with D tentatively TRBD2 (6 bases). Germline V lookup: CDR1 SSHAT, CDR2 FNYEAQ (reference sequence). The CDR3 length is 13 residues. CDR3 in amino acids: CASSLARGYEQYF. CDR3 bases read: TGTGCTAGCAGCTTAGCGCGGGGTTACGAG.

In this sample, this clone turned up many times. The missing CDR3 end, 3 residues past where the read stops, is filled in from the germline J gene. The chain joins TRBV5-1 to TRBJ1-1; no reliable D call. CDR3 length: 11 residues. Germline-derived CDR1 and CDR2 are SGHRS and YFSETQ. The sequenced part of the CDR3 DNA is TGCGCCAGCAGTTCAGGTGACAAA. Translation gives CASSSGDK. The whole CDR3 region reads CASSSGDKAFF.

This clone was counted ten times or more. The sequenced fragment ends 3 residues before the CDR3 boundary, so the rest is inferred from the germline J gene. The genes are TRBV6-1 and TRBJ1-2, with TRBD1 matching over 7 bases. The CDR3 runs 14 residues. The trim removed 4 bases at V and 6 bases at J, leaving 8 bases unmatched. Germline CDR1 is MNHNS and CDR2 is SASEGT. The CDR3 DNA, read in part, is TGTGCCAGCAGTGGGAGGGGGCTCCCCGATGGC. It is translated as CASSGRGLPDG. The whole CDR3 is CASSGRGLPDGYTF.

Ten or more counts support this clone. The part of the CDR3 DNA that was read is TGTGCCAGCAGCTTGGTGGACAGGGAGGACTACGAG. This codes for CASSLVDREDYE. The entire CDR3 sequence reads CASSLVDREDYEQYF. The chain links TRBV5-6 to TRBJ2-7, with 8 bases matching TRBD1. The read falls 3 residues short of the CDR3 end, and the missing part is taken from the germline J gene. CDR1 is SGHDT and CDR2 is YYEEEE in the germline V gene. V shed 0 bases and J 3 bases; nucleotides not matched to a gene: 5. This CDR3 spans 15 amino acids.

This clone has a count of ten or more. The read comes to an end 3 residues before the CDR3 does, leaving the germline J gene to fill in the end. The chain has TRBV12-3 or TRBV12-4 and TRBJ2-3; 12 nucleotides match TRBD1. The CDR3 is made up of 19 amino acids. Trimming at V came to 3 bases and at J to 8 bases, leaving 18 bases not matched to a gene. The CDR3 region is CASSLILGQGAVFSLTQYF. CDR3 DNA (partial): TGTGCCAGCAGTTTGATCCTGGGACAGGGGGCCGTTTTCTCCCTTACG.

This clone was recorded many times. The covered CDR3 bases are TGTGCCAGCAGTTTAGCGGGAGGCCCGGATGAG. Amino acid sequence: CASSLAGGPDE. In full, the CDR3 reads CASSLAGGPDEQFF. V and J are TRBV6-7 and TRBJ2-1; 10 bases are shared with TRBD2. From the germline J gene comes the end of the CDR3, since the read stops 3 residues before it. TRBV6-7 is assigned to the ORF class and has an uncertain function. The CDR3 has 14 residues. V lost 4 bases to trimming and J lost 8 bases; unmatched junction nucleotides: 5.

This clone was observed many times. The read is 3 residues too short to cover the CDR3 end, so that end is filled in from the germline J gene. The chain is built from TRBV5-1 and TRBJ2-3; 9 nucleotides line up with TRBD1. There are 14 residues in the CDR3. Per germline, CDR1 SGHRS and CDR2 YFSETQ. V dropped 4 bases and J dropped 6; count of bases not matched to a gene: 6. The CDR3 loop is CASSLGQGGDTQYF. The sequenced part of the CDR3 DNA is TGCGCCAGCAGCCTGGGACAGGGTGGTGATACG.

This clone was counted many times. Coverage ceases 3 residues before the CDR3 finishes, and the germline J gene fills in the end. This chain joins TRBV30 and TRBJ2-7; the D gene is possibly TRBD1 (5 bases). Germline V gene data show CDR1 as GTSNPN and CDR2 as SVGIG (reference sequence). Trimming left V 3 bases short and J 3 bases short, with 18 bases between. The CDR3 loop spans 15 amino acids. The CDR3 is CAWRVVGQLNYEQYF. The sequenced part of the CDR3 DNA is TGTGCCTGGAGGGTCGTTGGACAACTGAACTACGAG.

This clone was found many times. The read falls 3 residues short of the CDR3 end, and the missing part is taken from the germline J gene. V and J are TRBV20-1 and TRBJ2-3, with 9 bases that match TRBD2. The germline CDR1 and CDR2 sequences are DFQATT and SNEGSKA (reference sequence). Germline trimming cut 6 bases from V and 1 base from J; bases unmatched to any gene: 2. This CDR3 region has 13 residues. The covered CDR3 bases are TGCAGTGCCAGGACTAGCGGCACAGATACG. Amino acid sequence: CSARTSGTDT. The CDR3 as a whole reads CSARTSGTDTQYF.

This clone was recorded many times. The read halts 3 residues ahead of the CDR3 end, with the missing end drawn from the germline J gene. V gene TRBV18 combines with J gene TRBJ2-1, with 11 bases fitting TRBD2. Germline V gives CDR1 KGHSH, CDR2 LQKENI. CDR3 length equals 16 residues. V dropped 1 base and J dropped 4; count of bases not matched to a gene: 3. The CDR3 bases that were read are TGTGCCAGCTCACCACTAGCGGGGGGGAGTTACAATGAG. The encoded protein is CASSPLAGGSYNE. The entire CDR3 reads CASSPLAGGSYNEQFF.

The sample holds many counts of this clone. From the germline J gene comes the end of the CDR3, since the read stops 3 residues before it. The chain is built from TRBV11-2 and TRBJ2-7; D not certain. The CDR3 is 14 amino acids. V dropped 5 bases and J dropped 5 bases, with 16 bases sitting between them. Germline CDR1 is SGHAT and CDR2 is FQNNGV. This chain's CDR3 is CASSLRPSRNEQYF. Incomplete CDR3 DNA: TGTGCCAGCAGCCTAAGACCCTCTAGAAACGAG.